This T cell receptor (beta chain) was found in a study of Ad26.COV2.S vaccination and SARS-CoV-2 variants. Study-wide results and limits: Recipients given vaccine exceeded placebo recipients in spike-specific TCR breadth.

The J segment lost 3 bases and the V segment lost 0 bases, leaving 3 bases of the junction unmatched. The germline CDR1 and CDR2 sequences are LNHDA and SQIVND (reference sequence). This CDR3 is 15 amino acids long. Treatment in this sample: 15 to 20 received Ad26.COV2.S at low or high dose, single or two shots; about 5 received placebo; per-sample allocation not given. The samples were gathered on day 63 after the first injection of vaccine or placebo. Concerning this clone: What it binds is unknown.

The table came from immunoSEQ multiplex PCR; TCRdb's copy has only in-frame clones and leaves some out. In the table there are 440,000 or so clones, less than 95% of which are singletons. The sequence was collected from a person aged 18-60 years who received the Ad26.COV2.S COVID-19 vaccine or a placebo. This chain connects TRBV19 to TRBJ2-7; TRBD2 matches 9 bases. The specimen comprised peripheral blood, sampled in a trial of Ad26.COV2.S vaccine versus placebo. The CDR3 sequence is CASSIEGTSIYEQYF. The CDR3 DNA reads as TGTGCCAGTAGTATAGAAGGGACTAGCATCTACGAGCAGTACTTC.